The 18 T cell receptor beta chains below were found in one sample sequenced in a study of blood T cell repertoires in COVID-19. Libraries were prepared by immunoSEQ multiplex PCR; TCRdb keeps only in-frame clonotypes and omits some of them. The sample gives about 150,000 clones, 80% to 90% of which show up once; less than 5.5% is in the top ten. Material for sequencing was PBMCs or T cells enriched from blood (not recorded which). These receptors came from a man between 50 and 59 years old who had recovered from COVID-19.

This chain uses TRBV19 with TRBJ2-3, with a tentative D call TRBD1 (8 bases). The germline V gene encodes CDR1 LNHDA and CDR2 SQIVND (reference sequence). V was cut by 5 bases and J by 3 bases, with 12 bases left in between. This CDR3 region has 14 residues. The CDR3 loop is CASSEQGGTDTQYF. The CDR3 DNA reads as TGTGCCAGTAGTGAACAGGGGGGGACAGATACGCAGTATTTT.

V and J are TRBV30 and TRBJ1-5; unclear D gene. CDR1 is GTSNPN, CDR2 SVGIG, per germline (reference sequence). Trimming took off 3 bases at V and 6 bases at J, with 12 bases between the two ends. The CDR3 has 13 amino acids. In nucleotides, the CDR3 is TGTGCCTGGAGGGGGAGGGAGGGTCAGCCCCAGCATTTT. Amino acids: CAWRGREGQPQHF.

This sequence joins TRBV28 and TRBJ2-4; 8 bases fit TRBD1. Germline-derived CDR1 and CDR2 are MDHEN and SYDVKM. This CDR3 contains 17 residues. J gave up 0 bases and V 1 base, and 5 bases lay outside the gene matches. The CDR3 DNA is TGTGCCAGCAGTTTATTTGGGACAGGACTAGCCAAAAACATTCAGTACTTC. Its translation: CASSLFGTGLAKNIQYF.

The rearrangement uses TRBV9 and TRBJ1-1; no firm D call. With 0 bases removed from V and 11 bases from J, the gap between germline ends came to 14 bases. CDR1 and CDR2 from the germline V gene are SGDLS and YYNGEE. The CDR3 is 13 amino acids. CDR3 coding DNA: TGTGCCAGCAGCGTAGACCCCGACAATCGGGCTTTCTTT. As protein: CASSVDPDNRAFF. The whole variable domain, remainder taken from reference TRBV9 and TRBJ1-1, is DSGVTQTPKHLITATGQRVTLRCSPRSGDLSVYWYQQSLDQGLQFLIQYYNGEERAKGNILERFSAQQFPDLHSELNLSSLELGDSALYFCASSVDPDNRAFFGQGTRLTVV.

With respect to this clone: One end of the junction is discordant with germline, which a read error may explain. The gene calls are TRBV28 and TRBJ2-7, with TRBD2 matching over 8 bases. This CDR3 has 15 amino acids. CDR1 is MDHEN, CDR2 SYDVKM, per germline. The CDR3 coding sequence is TGTGCCACCAGTTTCTTCCGGGGGGGGGCCTACGAGCAGTACTTC. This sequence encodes CATSFFRGGAYEQYF.

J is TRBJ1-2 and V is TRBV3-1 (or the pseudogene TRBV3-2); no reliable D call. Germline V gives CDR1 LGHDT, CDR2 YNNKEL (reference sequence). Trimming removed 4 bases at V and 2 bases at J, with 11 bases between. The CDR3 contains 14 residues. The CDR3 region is CASSRAPGNYGYTF. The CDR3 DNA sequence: TGTGCCAGCAGCCGGGCACCGGGAAACTATGGCTACACCTTC.

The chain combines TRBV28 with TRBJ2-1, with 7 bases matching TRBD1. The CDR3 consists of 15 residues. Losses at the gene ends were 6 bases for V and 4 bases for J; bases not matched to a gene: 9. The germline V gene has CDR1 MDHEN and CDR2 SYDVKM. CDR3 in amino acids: CASRIPGQTYNEQFF. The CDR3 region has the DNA TGTGCCAGCAGAATACCGGGACAGACTTACAATGAGCAGTTCTTC.

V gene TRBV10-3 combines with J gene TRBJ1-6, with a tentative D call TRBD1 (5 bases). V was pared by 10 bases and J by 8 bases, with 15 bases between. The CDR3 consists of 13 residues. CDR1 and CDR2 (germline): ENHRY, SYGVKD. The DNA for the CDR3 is TGTGCCACAAGGCAGGGCGTGGATTCACCCCTCCACTTT. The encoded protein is CATRQGVDSPLHF.

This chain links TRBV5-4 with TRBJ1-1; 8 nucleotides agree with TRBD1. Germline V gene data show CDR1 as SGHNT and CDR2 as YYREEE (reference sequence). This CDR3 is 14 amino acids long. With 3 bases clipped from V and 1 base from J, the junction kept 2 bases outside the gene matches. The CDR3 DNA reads TGTGCCAGCAGCTCACAGGGGGAGAACACTGAAGCTTTCTTT. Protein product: CASSSQGENTEAFF.

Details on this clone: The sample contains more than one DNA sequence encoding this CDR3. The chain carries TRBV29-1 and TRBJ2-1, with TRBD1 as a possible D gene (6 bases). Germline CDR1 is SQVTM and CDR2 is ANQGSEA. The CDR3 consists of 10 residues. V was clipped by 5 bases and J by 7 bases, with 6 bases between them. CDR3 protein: CSVRGNEQFF. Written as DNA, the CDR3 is TGCAGCGTTAGGGGGAATGAGCAGTTCTTC.

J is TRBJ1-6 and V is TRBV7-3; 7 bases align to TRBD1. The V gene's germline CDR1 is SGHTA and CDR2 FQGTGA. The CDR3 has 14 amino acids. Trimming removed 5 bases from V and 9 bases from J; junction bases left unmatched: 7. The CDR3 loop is CASSQGDSFSPLHF. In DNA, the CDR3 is TGTGCCAGCAGCCAGGGGGACAGTTTTTCACCCCTCCACTTT.

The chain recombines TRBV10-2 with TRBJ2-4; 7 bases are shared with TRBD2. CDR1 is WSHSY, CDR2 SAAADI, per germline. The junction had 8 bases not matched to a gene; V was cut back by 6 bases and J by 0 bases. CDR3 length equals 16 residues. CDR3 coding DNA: TGCGCCAGCAGCGTAGCTAGCGGAATAGCCAAAAACATTCAGTACTTC. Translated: CASSVASGIAKNIQYF.

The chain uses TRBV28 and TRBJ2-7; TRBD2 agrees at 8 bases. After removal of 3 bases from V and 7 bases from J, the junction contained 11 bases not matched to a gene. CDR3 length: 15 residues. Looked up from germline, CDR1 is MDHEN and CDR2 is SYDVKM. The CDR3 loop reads CASSLGAGGVNEQYF. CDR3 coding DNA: TGTGCCAGCAGTTTGGGGGCGGGAGGAGTAAATGAGCAGTACTTC.

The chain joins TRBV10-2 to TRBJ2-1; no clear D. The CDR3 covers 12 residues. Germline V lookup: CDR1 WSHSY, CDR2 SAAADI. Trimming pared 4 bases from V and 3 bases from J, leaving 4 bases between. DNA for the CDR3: TGCGCCAGCAGTGGCGGCTACAATGAGCAGTTCTTC. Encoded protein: CASSGGYNEQFF.

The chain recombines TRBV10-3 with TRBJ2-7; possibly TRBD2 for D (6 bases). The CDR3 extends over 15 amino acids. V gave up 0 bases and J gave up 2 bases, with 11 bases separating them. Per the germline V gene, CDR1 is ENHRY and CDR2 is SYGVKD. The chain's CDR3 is CAISESGGPTYEQYF. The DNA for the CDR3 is TGTGCCATCAGTGAGTCTGGAGGGCCGACCTACGAGCAGTACTTC.

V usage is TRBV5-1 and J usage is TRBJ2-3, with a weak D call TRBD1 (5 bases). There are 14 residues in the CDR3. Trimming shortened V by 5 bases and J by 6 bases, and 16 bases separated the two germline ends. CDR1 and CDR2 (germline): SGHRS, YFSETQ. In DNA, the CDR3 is TGCGCCAGCAGTATCGTCCAGGGTACCGATACGCAGTATTTT. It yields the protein CASSIVQGTDTQYF.

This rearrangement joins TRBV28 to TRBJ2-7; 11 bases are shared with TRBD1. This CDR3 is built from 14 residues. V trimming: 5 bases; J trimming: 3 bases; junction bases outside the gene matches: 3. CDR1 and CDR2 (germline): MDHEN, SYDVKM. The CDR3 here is CASSGTGGLYEQYV. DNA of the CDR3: TGTGCCAGCAGTGGGACAGGGGGTCTCTACGAGCAGTACGTC.

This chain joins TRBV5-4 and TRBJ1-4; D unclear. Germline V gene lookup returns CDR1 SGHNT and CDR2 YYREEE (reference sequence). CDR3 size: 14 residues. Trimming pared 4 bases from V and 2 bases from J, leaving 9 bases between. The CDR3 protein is CASSGRGTNEKLFF. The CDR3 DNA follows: TGTGCCAGCAGCGGCCGGGGTACTAATGAAAAACTGTTTTTT.